A selection of T cell receptor beta chains follows, all from one sample in a study of T cell changes during pregnancy in multiple sclerosis. This table comes from immunoSEQ multiplex PCR, and its TCRdb copy is limited to in-frame clones, with some not included. The sample carries under 50,000 clones, about 92% recorded once. Sequenced material: CD8+ T cells from peripheral blood mononuclear cells, taken before pregnancy. The receptors derive from a female donor with multiple sclerosis, enrolled in a pregnancy study. Each CDR3 is given with its conserved first and last residue. A D gene is named only where the DNA matches it firmly. Clone size appears in some rows only: once, few, many, or a class for an expanded clone.

d_call clone_size j_call v_call cdr3_aa cdr3_nt
- - TRBJ2-2 TRBV7-9 CASSFTGEDTGELFF TGTGCCAGCAGCTTTACAGGGGAGGACACCGGGGAGCTGTTTTTT
TRBD1 - TRBJ1-3 TRBV2 CASREHDRGVGNTIYF TGTGCCAGCAGGGAACACGACAGGGGAGTAGGAAACACCATATATTTT
- - TRBJ2-7 TRBV27 CASGGQGGSLEQYF TGTGCCAGCGGCGGACAGGGAGGGTCTTTGGAGCAGTACTTC
- - TRBJ2-7 TRBV7-8 CASSLGASDTYEQYF TGTGCCAGCAGCTTAGGGGCTAGCGATACCTACGAGCAGTACTTC
TRBD2 - TRBJ2-5 TRBV5-1 CASSTSGRVQETQYF TGCGCCAGCAGCACTAGCGGGAGGGTCCAAGAGACCCAGTACTTC
TRBD1 - TRBJ1-2 TRBV30 CAWGYAGTGHGYTF TGTGCCTGGGGATACGCCGGGACAGGGCATGGCTACACCTTC
TRBD2 - TRBJ2-3 TRBV9 CASSPRDYFDTQYF TGTGCCAGCAGCCCTCGGGACTATTTCGATACGCAGTATTTT
- - TRBJ1-5 TRBV9 CASSVGRGGRNQPQHF TGTGCCAGCAGCGTAGGGAGAGGGGGTAGGAATCAGCCCCAGCATTTT
TRBD1 - TRBJ1-3 TRBV9 CASSGGQVEGGNTIYF TGTGCCAGCAGCGGGGGACAGGTCGAAGGGGGAAACACCATATATTTT
- - TRBJ2-2 TRBV9 CASSVGLAREGTGELFF TGTGCCAGCAGCGTGGGACTTGCGCGAGAGGGCACCGGGGAGCTGTTTTTT
- - TRBJ2-7 TRBV4-1 CASSHNYEQYF TGCGCCAGCAGCCATAATTACGAGCAGTACTTC
TRBD1 - TRBJ2-7 TRBV28 CASSPLPMTGEFDEQYF TGTGCCAGCAGTCCTCTACCTATGACAGGGGAGTTTGACGAGCAGTACTTC
- medium-sized TRBJ1-2 TRBV15 CATKGGRGYTF TGTGCCACCAAGGGGGGGAGGGGCTACACCTTC
- - TRBJ2-3 TRBV6-4 CASSDGGFASTDTQYF TGTGCCAGCAGTGACGGGGGGTTCGCAAGCACAGATACGCAGTATTTT
TRBD2 - TRBJ2-7 TRBV2 CASRVAGPPSYEQYF TGTGCCAGCAGAGTAGCGGGGCCACCGTCCTACGAGCAGTACTTC
TRBD1 - TRBJ1-4 TRBV5-1 CASSLAGQGRTNEKLFF TGCGCCAGCAGCTTGGCGGGACAGGGGAGAACTAATGAAAAACTGTTTTTT
- - TRBJ2-5 TRBV29-1 CSGGRLGETQYF TGCAGCGGCGGTCGGCTGGGAGAGACCCAGTACTTC
TRBD2 - TRBJ2-7 TRBV29-1 CSVGGGNPYEQYF TGCAGCGTTGGGGGAGGGAACCCCTACGAGCAGTACTTC
TRBD1 - TRBJ2-6 TRBV7-8 CASSLVAGGSRSGANVLTF TGTGCCAGCAGCTTAGTGGCAGGGGGCTCCCGCTCTGGGGCCAACGTCCTGACTTTC
- - TRBJ2-5 TRBV27 CASSLAYRETQYF TGTGCCAGCAGTTTAGCCTACCGGGAGACCCAGTACTTC
- - TRBJ1-1 TRBV27 CASSGGRGAFF TGTGCCAGCAGTGGGGGACGGGGGGCTTTCTTT
TRBD1 once TRBJ1-1 TRBV2 CASSDREVYTEAFF TGTGCCAGCAGCGACAGGGAGGTGTACACTGAAGCTTTCTTT
- - TRBJ1-3 TRBV15 CATSRDRSSGNTIYF TGTGCCACCAGCAGAGATAGGAGCTCTGGAAACACCATATATTTT
TRBD1 - TRBJ1-2 TRBV7-2 CASSPTGGAAYGYTF TGTGCCAGCAGCCCTACAGGGGGCGCCGCCTATGGCTACACCTTC
- - TRBJ1-1 TRBV27 CASSVGLRNTEAFF TGTGCCAGCAGTGTAGGACTCCGGAACACTGAAGCTTTCTTT
- - TRBJ1-1 TRBV11-3 CASSLGVNTEAFF TGTGCCAGCAGCTTAGGAGTTAACACTGAAGCTTTCTTT
- - TRBJ2-1 TRBV5-6 CASSLWRNEQFF TGTGCCAGCAGCTTGTGGCGGAATGAGCAGTTCTTC
TRBD1 - TRBJ1-2 TRBV2 CASSAIRDRRYGYTF TGTGCCAGCAGTGCTATCCGGGACAGGCGATATGGCTACACCTTC